The 18 T cell receptor beta chains below all came from one sample that was sequenced in a study of T-cell memory formation after mild COVID-19. TCRdb re-derived calls from the 5' RACE reads in MiXCR, one entry per CDR3 protein. The sample includes just under 350,000 distinct CDR3 sequences, 10% to 15% of them seen just once. The sample comprised PBMCs or a T cell subset sorted from them (not recorded which). The receptors originated from a young man who had mild COVID-19 (a few samples of this study predate the infection). Cell type and time point are not known.

This clonotype has at least ten counts. The rearrangement uses TRBV28 and TRBJ1-1; D is unclear. The V gene lost 4 bases and the J gene lost 4 bases, with 4 bases spanning the gap. CDR1 MDHEN and CDR2 SYDVKM come from the germline V gene. CDR3 length: 11 amino acids. In DNA, the CDR3 is TGTGCCAGCAGTTCCCCCACTGAAGCTTTCTTT. The encoded protein is CASSSPTEAFF.

The chain is built from TRBV5-5 and TRBJ1-5, with unresolved D. Trimming took off 1 base at V and 7 bases at J, with 12 bases between the two ends. Germline loops: CDR1 SGHKS, CDR2 YYEKEE (reference sequence). The CDR3 is 14 residues long. CDR3 residues: CASSLMSERQPQHF. The CDR3 nucleotides are TGTGCCAGCAGCTTGATGTCGGAGAGGCAGCCCCAGCATTTT.

The V call is TRBV12-3 or TRBV12-4, the J call TRBJ2-5; no firm D call. CDR3 length: 14 residues. The V and J ends lost 0 bases and 4 bases respectively, with 9 bases between them. CDR3 protein: CASSLAGVRETQYF. In DNA form, the CDR3 reads TGTGCCAGCAGTTTAGCTGGGGTCAGAGAGACCCAGTACTTC.

The genes are TRBV7-9 and TRBJ1-2; D might be TRBD1 (5 bases). Germline CDR1 is SEHNR and CDR2 is FQNEAQ (reference sequence). The CDR3 sequence is 18 residues long. V lost 8 bases and J 1 base, leaving 26 bases between the germline ends. DNA for the CDR3: TGTGCCAGCGGCCGATCCACCGGGACCGGGCTTTTTAACTATGGCTACACCTTC. Protein product: CASGRSTGTGLFNYGYTF.

V usage is TRBV4-1 and J usage is TRBJ2-1, with D maybe TRBD1 (5 bases). There are 16 residues in the CDR3. Deletions cut 0 bases from V and 4 bases from J, with 13 bases between. Germline V gene data show CDR1 as MGHRA and CDR2 as YSYEKL. The DNA for the CDR3 is TGCGCCAGCAGCCAAGATTTCCCAGGGATATACAATGAGCAGTTCTTC. This sequence encodes CASSQDFPGIYNEQFF.

This clonotype has a handful of counts. The chain joins TRBV5-4 to TRBJ2-3; D possibly corresponds to TRBD1 (5 bases). The CDR3 spans 15 residues. Trimming cost V 4 bases and J 2 bases, with 14 bases left between them. Per the germline V gene, CDR1 is SGHNT and CDR2 is YYREEE (reference sequence). CDR3 in DNA: TGTGCCAGCAGCCGAGATGACAGCCTCACAGATACGCAGTATTTT. Encoded protein: CASSRDDSLTDTQYF.

This clonotype was seen repeatedly, ten times or more. The rearrangement links TRBV5-1 to TRBJ2-5; no firm D call. This CDR3 comprises 15 residues. Germline loops: CDR1 SGHRS, CDR2 YFSETQ. The V and J ends lost 0 bases and 1 base respectively, with 10 bases between them. CDR3 amino acids: CASSLAANSQETQYF. The CDR3 nucleotides are TGCGCCAGCAGCTTGGCCGCGAATTCCCAAGAGACCCAGTACTTC.

This sequence joins TRBV7-2 and TRBJ1-6; unclear D gene. V lost 4 bases and J lost 8, with 15 bases in between. The CDR3 extends over 15 amino acids. CDR1 and CDR2 (germline): SGHTA, FQGNSA. CDR3 sequence reads: CASSSGSLLDSPLHF. CDR3 bases: TGTGCCAGCAGCTCAGGAAGTCTTCTGGATTCACCCCTCCACTTT.

The V and J genes are TRBV25-1 and TRBJ2-1, with 9 bases matching TRBD1. V was clipped by 5 bases and J by 6 bases; unmatched bases: 5. From germline, CDR1 is MGHDK and CDR2 SYGVNS. CDR3 size: 14 residues. The CDR3 DNA follows: TGTGCCAGCAGTCGGGGACAGGGCGTCAATGAGCAGTTCTTC. This translates into CASSRGQGVNEQFF.

CDR3 loop: CASSPYRTSGEYEAEQFF. CDR3 DNA sequence: TGTGCCAGCAGCCCCTATAGGACTAGCGGGGAATATGAGGCTGAGCAGTTCTTC. This sequence joins TRBV6-2 or TRBV6-3 and TRBJ2-1, with 12 bases aligning to TRBD2. The CDR3 has 18 residues. Germline CDR1 reads MNHEY; CDR2 reads SVGEGT. Trimming removed 6 bases from V and 9 bases from J; junction bases left unmatched: 18.

V and J are TRBV6-2 or TRBV6-3 and TRBJ1-5; the D gene is possibly TRBD1 (5 bases). There are 18 residues in the CDR3. Trimming cost V 5 bases and J 0 bases, with 20 bases left between them. Germline V gene data show CDR1 as MNHEY and CDR2 as SVGEGT. The CDR3, as DNA: TGTGCCAGCAGTACCCCGATGCAGGGATGGGCTAGCAATCAGCCCCAGCATTTT. Its protein is CASSTPMQGWASNQPQHF.

V usage is TRBV3-1 and J usage is TRBJ2-5; 16 bases match TRBD2. The CDR3 runs to 18 residues. CDR1 LGHDT and CDR2 YNNKEL come from the germline V gene (reference sequence). V was pared by 3 bases and J by 2 bases, with 6 bases of the junction left unmatched. The CDR3 DNA reads as TGTGCCAGCAGCCATGGGACTAGCGGGGGGGTGGATCAAGAGACCCAGTACTTC. Encoded protein: CASSHGTSGGVDQETQYF.

This clonotype was found a few times. V and J are TRBV7-9 and TRBJ2-2; D gene uncertain. V lost 4 bases and J lost 1, with 7 bases in between. Germline V gene lookup returns CDR1 SEHNR and CDR2 FQNEAQ (reference sequence). The CDR3 runs to 14 residues. The CDR3 DNA sequence: TGTGCCAGCAGCTGGGATTGGAACACCGGGGAGCTGTTTTTT. This encodes CASSWDWNTGELFF.

The sample holds a few counts of this clonotype. This chain links TRBV11-2 with TRBJ2-7, with TRBD2 matching over 11 bases. The CDR3 runs 17 residues. The V segment lost 2 bases and the J segment 2 bases; nucleotides outside the gene matches: 8. Germline CDR1 is SGHAT and CDR2 is FQNNGV. In DNA, the CDR3 is TGTGCCAGCAGCTTACTAGCGGGGGGCCTGGTTACCTACGAGCAGTACTTC. It is translated as CASSLLAGGLVTYEQYF.

This clonotype was seen only a few times. V usage is TRBV2 and J usage is TRBJ1-4; a possible D gene is TRBD1 (5 bases). Trimming removed 7 bases from V and 2 bases from J, with 14 bases in between. The CDR3 length is 15 residues. CDR1 is SNHLY, CDR2 FYNNEI, per germline. CDR3 in amino acids: CASTGGRTTNEKLFF. CDR3 nucleotide sequence: TGTGCCAGCACCGGGGGAAGGACCACTAATGAAAAACTGTTTTTT.

The J gene is TRBJ2-4, the V gene TRBV9, with 11 bases fitting TRBD2. This CDR3 spans 14 amino acids. CDR1 is SGDLS and CDR2 is YYNGEE in the germline V gene. V shed 4 bases and J 5 bases; nucleotides not matched to a gene: 2. CDR3: CASSLAGGQNIQYF. The CDR3 DNA reads TGTGCCAGCAGCCTAGCGGGGGGACAAAACATTCAGTACTTC.

This clonotype turned up a few times. V is TRBV6-1 and J is TRBJ2-2; D may correspond to TRBD1 or TRBD2 (5 bases each). The germline CDR1 and CDR2 sequences are MNHNS and SASEGT. This CDR3 region has 13 residues. Trimming removed 2 bases from V and 6 bases from J, with 7 bases in between. Here the CDR3 reads CASSEWGSGELFF. DNA of the CDR3: TGTGCCAGCAGTGAATGGGGGTCCGGGGAGCTGTTTTTT.

This clonotype was observed a handful of times. The chain has TRBV9 and TRBJ2-5; D may match TRBD1 or TRBD2 (5 bases each). V gave up 0 bases and J gave up 1 base, with 10 bases separating them. The CDR3 is made up of 15 amino acids. CDR1 and CDR2 from the germline V gene are SGDLS and YYNGEE. The DNA of the CDR3 is TGTGCCAGCAGCGTAGCTGGGGACCTCCAAGAGACCCAGTACTTC. This sequence encodes CASSVAGDLQETQYF. The complete variable domain, with remaining parts taken from reference TRBV9 and TRBJ2-5, reads DSGVTQTPKHLITATGQRVTLRCSPRSGDLSVYWYQQSLDQGLQFLIQYYNGEERAKGNILERFSAQQFPDLHSELNLSSLELGDSALYFCASSVAGDLQETQYFGPGTRLLVL.